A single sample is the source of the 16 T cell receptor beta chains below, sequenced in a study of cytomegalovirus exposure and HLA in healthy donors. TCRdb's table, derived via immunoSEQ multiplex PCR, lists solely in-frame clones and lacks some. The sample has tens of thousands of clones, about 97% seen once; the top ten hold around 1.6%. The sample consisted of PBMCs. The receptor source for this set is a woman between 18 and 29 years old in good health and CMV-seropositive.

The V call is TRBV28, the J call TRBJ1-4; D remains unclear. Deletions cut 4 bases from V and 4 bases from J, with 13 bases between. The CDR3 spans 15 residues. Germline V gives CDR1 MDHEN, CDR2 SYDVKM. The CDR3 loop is CASSSPTPHNEKLFF. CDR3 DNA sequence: TGTGCCAGCAGTTCCCCGACACCCCATAATGAAAAACTGTTTTTT.

CDR3 DNA: TGTGCCAGCAGTTCCAAAGATACGCAGTATTTT. Translating gives CASSSKDTQYF. The chain carries TRBV27 and TRBJ2-3, with unresolved D. Germline assignment: CDR1 MNHEY and CDR2 SMNVEV (reference sequence). Trimming left V 4 bases short and J 5 bases short, with 4 bases between. CDR3 length: 11 amino acids.

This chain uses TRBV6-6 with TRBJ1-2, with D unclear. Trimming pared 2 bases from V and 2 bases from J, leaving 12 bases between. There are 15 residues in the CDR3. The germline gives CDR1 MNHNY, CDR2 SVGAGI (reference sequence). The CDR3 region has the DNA TGTGCCAGCAGTTACCTCCGGGGATTAAACTATGGCTACACCTTC. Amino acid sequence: CASSYLRGLNYGYTF.

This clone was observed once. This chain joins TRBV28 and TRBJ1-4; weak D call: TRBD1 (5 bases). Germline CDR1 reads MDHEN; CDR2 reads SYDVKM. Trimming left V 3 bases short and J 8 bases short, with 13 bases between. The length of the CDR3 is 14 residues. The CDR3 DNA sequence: TGTGCCAGCAGTTTGGGAGGGACTTACGAAAAACTGTTTTTT. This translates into CASSLGGTYEKLFF.

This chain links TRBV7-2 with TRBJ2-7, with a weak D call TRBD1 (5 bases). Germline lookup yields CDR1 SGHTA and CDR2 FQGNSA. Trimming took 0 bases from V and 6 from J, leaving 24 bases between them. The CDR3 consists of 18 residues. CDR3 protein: CASSLAEISWTFVSEQYF. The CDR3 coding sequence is TGTGCCAGCAGCTTAGCGGAGATTTCGTGGACATTTGTCTCCGAGCAGTACTTC.

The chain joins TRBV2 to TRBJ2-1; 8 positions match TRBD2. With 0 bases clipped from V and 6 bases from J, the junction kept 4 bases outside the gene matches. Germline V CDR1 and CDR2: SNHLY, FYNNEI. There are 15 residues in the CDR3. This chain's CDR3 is CASSEAGLGRNEQFF. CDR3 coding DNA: TGTGCCAGCAGTGAAGCGGGACTAGGTCGCAATGAGCAGTTCTTC.

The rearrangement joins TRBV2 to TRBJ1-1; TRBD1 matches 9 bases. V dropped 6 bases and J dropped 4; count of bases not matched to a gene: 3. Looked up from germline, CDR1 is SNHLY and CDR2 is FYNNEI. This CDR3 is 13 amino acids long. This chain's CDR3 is CASRGTGLTEAFF. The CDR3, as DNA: TGTGCCAGCAGAGGGACAGGGCTCACTGAAGCTTTCTTT.

The CDR3 sequence: CASRKDRLVGEAFF. The CDR3 DNA reads as TGTGCCAGCAGGAAGGACAGGTTAGTTGGTGAAGCTTTCTTT. The chain links TRBV6-5 to TRBJ1-1, with TRBD1 matching over 7 bases. Germline CDR1 and CDR2: MNHEY and SVGAGI. The junction had 11 bases not matched to a gene; V was cut back by 6 bases and J by 7 bases. The CDR3 is 14 amino acids.

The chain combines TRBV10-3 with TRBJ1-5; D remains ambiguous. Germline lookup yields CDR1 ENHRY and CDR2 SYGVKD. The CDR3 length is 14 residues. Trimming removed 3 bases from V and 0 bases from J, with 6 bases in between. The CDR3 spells CAISESDSNQPQHF. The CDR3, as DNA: TGTGCCATCAGTGAATCAGATAGCAATCAGCCCCAGCATTTT.

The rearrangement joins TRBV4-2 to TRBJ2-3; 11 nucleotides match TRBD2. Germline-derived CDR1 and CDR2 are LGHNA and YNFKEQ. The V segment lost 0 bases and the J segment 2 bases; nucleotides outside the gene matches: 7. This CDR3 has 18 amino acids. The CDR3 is CASSQEAGTSGITDTQYF. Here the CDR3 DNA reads TGTGCCAGCAGCCAAGAGGCCGGGACTAGCGGTATCACAGATACGCAGTATTTT.

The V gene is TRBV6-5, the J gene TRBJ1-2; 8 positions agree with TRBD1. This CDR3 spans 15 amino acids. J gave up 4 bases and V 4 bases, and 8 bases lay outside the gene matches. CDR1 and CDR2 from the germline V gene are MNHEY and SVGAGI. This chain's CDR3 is CASSFTRTGIYGYTF. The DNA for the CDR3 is TGTGCCAGCAGTTTTACTCGGACAGGGATCTATGGCTACACCTTC.

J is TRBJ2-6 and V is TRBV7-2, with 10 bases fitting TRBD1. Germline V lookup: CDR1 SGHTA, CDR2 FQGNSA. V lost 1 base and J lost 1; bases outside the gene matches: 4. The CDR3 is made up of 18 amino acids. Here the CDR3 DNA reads TGTGCCAGCAGCTTAGGGACAGGGGGGGGGTCTGGGGCCAACGTCCTGACTTTC. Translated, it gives CASSLGTGGGSGANVLTF.

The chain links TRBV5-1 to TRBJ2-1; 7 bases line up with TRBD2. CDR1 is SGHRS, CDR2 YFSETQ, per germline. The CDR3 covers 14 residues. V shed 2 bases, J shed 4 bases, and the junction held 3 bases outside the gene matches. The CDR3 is CASSFRDYYNEQFF. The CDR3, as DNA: TGCGCCAGCAGCTTTCGGGACTATTACAATGAGCAGTTCTTC.

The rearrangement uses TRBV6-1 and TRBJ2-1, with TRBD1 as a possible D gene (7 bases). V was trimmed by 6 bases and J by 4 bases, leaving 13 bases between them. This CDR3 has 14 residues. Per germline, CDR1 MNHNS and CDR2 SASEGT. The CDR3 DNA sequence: TGTGCCAGCAGAAGACAGGGAGGTTACAATGAGCAGTTCTTC. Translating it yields CASRRQGGYNEQFF.

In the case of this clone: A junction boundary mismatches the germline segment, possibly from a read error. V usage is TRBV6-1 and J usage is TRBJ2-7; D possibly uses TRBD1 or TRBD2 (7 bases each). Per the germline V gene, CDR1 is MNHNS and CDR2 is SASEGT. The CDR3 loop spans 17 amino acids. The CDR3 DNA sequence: TGTGCCAGCAGTCAAGCGGGACAGCAGTGGGCTCCGGGCGAGCAGTACTTC. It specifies CASSQAGQQWAPGEQYF.

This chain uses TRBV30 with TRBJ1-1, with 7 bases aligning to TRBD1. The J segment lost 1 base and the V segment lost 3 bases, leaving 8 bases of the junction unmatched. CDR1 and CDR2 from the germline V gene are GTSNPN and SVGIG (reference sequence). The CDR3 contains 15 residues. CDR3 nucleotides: TGTGCCTGGAGACGCCCAGGGGGGCCGAACACTGAAGCTTTCTTT. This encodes CAWRRPGGPNTEAFF.